This T cell receptor beta chain was documented in a study of CXCR3-negative and CXCR3-positive naive CD8 T cells. Study-level points and caveats: The study found that naive CXCR3-negative and CXCR3-positive cells shared TRBV-TRBJ usage, while memory cells differed.

Germline-derived CDR1 and CDR2 are MRHNA and SNTAGT. This CDR3 has 13 amino acids. Naive CD8+ T cells showed a CD45RO-CCR7+CD27+CD95- phenotype. The TRB cDNA libraries were prepared by 5' RACE with UMI labels. Each CDR3 protein gets one entry in TCRdb, which reprocessed the 5' RACE reads and gives no DNA. Its listing shows approximately 83,000 distinct CDR3 sequences. Points on this clonotype: Its specificity is not known.

The sequenced material came from naive CXCR3- CD8+ T cells from blood. This sample's subset: CD45RO-CCR7+CD27+CD95- naive CD8+ T cells lacking CXCR3 (TNR3-). This TCR was recovered from a human donor in good health. Some clones in this sample may be carry-over from other donors' samples. This chain connects TRBV6-4 to TRBJ2-1. CDR3: CASSDYNSNEQFF.